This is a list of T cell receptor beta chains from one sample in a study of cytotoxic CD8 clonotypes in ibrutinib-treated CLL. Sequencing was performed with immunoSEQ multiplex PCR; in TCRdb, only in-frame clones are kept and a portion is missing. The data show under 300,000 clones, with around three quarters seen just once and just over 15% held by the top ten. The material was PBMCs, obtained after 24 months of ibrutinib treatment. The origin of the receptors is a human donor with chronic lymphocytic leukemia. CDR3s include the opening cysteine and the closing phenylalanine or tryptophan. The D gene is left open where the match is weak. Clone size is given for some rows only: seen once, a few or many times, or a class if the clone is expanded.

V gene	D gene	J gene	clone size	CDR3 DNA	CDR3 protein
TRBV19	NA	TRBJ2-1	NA	TGTGCCAGTAGTATAGACAAAGTCAGTGAGCAGTTCTTC	CASSIDKVSEQFF
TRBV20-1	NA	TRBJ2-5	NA	TGCAGTGCTACCCTGTCGGCCCAGTACTTC	CSATLSAQYF
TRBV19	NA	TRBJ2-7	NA	TGTGCCAGTAGTGCAGGGAGAGATCGGGGCGAGCAGTACTTC	CASSAGRDRGEQYF
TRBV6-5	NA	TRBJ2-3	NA	TGTGCCAGCAGTTATAGAAGGGCAGATACGCAGTATTTT	CASSYRRADTQYF
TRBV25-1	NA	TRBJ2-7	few	TGTGCCAGCATGATAGGGGCAGTCGGCGAGCAGTACTTC	CASMIGAVGEQYF
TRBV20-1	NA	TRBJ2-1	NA	TGCAGTGCCGAGCGCAATGAGCAGTTCTTC	CSAERNEQFF
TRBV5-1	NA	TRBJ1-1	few	TGCGCCAGCAGCTTGGTTGGGGACACTGAAGCTTTCTTT	CASSLVGDTEAFF
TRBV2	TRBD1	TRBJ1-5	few	TGTGCCAGCACGACAGGGCCAGGTCAGCCCCAGCATTTT	CASTTGPGQPQHF
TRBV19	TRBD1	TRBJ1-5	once	TGTGCCAGTACCGGGTACCGGGACAGGGGTTATCAGCCCCAGCATTTT	CASTGYRDRGYQPQHF
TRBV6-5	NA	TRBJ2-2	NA	TGTGCCAGCAGTTACGGACAGTCGGTCGGGGAGCTGTTTTTT	CASSYGQSVGELFF
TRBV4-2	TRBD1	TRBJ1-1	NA	TGTGCCAGCAGCCGAGACAGGGGGCCTGAAGCTTTCTTT	CASSRDRGPEAFF
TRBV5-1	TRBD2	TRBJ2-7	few	TGCGCCAGCAGCCCCGGGACTAGCGGGAGGGCCAACGAGCAGTACTTC	CASSPGTSGRANEQYF
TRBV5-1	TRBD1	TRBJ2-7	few	TGCGCCAGCAGCTTCGGACAGGGGGCAGGTTCCTACGAGCAGTACTTC	CASSFGQGAGSYEQYF
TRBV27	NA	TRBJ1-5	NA	TGTGCCAGCAGTTTATCGAGGCAGAATCAGCCCCAGCATTTT	CASSLSRQNQPQHF
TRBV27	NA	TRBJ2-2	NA	TGTGCCAGCAGTGGCCCGAACACCGGGGAGCTGTTTTTT	CASSGPNTGELFF
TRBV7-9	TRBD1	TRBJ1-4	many	TGTGCCAGCAGCGAAAGGGACAGGGGTGGTGAAAAACTGTTTTTT	CASSERDRGGEKLFF
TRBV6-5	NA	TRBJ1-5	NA	TGTGCCAGCAGGTCCGGGGGGCTGGGGAATCAGCCCCAGCATTTT	CASRSGGLGNQPQHF
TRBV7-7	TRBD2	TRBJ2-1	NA	TGTGCTAGCAGTCGGTGGACTAGCGGGGAGGTGGATGAGCAGTTCTTC	CASSRWTSGEVDEQFF
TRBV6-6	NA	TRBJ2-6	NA	TGTGCCAGCAGTGACCGGCAAGCTGGGGCCAACGTCCTGACTTTC	CASSDRQAGANVLTF
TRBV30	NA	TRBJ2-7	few	TGTGCCTGGAGAGGGGGAGGCGAGCAGTACTTC	CAWRGGGEQYF
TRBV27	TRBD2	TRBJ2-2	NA	TGTGCCAGCAGTTACGGAGCGGGATTGAACACCGGGGAGCTGTTTTTT	CASSYGAGLNTGELFF
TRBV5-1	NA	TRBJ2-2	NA	TGCGCCAGCAGCTTAGGAGAGGTCACCGGGGAGCTGTTTTTT	CASSLGEVTGELFF
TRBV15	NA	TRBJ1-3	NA	TGTGCCACCAGCAGAGAGAGCAGGGCGCCTACCTCTGGAAACACCATATATTTT	CATSRESRAPTSGNTIYF
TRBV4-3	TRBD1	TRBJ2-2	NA	TGCGCCAGCAGCCGGCGAGGGACAGGGGGCACCGGGGAGCTGTTTTTT	CASSRRGTGGTGELFF
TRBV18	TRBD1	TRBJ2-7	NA	TGTGCCAGCTCACCGTCGGCAGGGGGCTACGAGCAGTACTTC	CASSPSAGGYEQYF
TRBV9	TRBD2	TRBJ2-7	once	TGTGCCAGCAGCAAAGCGGGGACTGGTTACGAGCAGTACTTC	CASSKAGTGYEQYF
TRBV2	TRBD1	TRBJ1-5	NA	TGTGCCAGCAGCTCTGGGACAGGGAGTAATCAGCCCCAGCATTTT	CASSSGTGSNQPQHF
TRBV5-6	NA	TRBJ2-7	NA	TGTGCCAGCAAGCGGAGCTCCTACGAGCAGTACTTC	CASKRSSYEQYF
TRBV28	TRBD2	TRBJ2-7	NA	TGTGCCAGCACCAGAGGACTAGCGGACTCCTACGAGCAGTACTTC	CASTRGLADSYEQYF
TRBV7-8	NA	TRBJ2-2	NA	TGTGCCAGCAGCTCCCGTACCGGGGAGCTGTTTTTT	CASSSRTGELFF
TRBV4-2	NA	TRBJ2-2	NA	TGTGCCAGCAGCCAAGAAAGGGCCGAGACTACATACGGGGAGCTGTTTTTT	CASSQERAETTYGELFF
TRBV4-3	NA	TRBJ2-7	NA	TGCGCCAGCAGCCAATCCGGCAGGGACGAGCAGTACTTC	CASSQSGRDEQYF
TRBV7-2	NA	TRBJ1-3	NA	TGTGCCAGCAGCCCCCTCACCCAGGGTGCGGGAAACACCATATATTTT	CASSPLTQGAGNTIYF
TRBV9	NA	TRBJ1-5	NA	TGTGCCAGCAGCGAATTAAGGGGGGGGCCCCAGCATTTT	CASSELRGGPQHF
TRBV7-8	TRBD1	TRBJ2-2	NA	TGTGCCAGCAGCTTCCCGGGACAGGGGGCTCCCGGGGAGCTGTTTTTT	CASSFPGQGAPGELFF
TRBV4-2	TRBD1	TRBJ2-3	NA	TGTGCCAGCAGCCAAGGCGGATCCTTCCAACAGGGGATTAGCACAGATACGCAGTATTTT	CASSQGGSFQQGISTDTQYF
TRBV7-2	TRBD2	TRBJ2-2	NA	TGTGCCAGCAGCTTTAGCGGGAGTACCGGGGAGCTGTTTTTT	CASSFSGSTGELFF
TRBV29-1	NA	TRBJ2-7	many	TGCAGCGTTGAACTCACCGATTACGAGCAGTACTTC	CSVELTDYEQYF
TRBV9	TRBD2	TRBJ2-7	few	TGTGCCAGCAGCGTAGACCCGGGACTAGCGGACAACGAGCAGTACTTC	CASSVDPGLADNEQYF
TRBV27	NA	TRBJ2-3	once	TGTGCCAGCAGTTTATCCCGCACAGATACGCAGTATTTT	CASSLSRTDTQYF
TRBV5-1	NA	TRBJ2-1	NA	TGCGCCAGCAGCTTGGCCGAGCGTTCTGAGCAGTTCTTC	CASSLAERSEQFF
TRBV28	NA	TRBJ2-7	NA	TGTGCCAGCAGTTTAAACCCCAGGACCCTTTATTTCTACGAGCAGTACTTC	CASSLNPRTLYFYEQYF
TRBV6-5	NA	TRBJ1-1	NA	TGTGCCAGCAGTTACTCTCCGGGGACCACTGAAGCTTTCTTT	CASSYSPGTTEAFF
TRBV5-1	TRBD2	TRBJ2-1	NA	TGCGCCAGCAGCTCGAGCGGGAGCCCCTACAATGAGCAGTTCTTC	CASSSSGSPYNEQFF
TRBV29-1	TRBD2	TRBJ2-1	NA	TGCAGCGTTGAGGGTCTAGCGGGAGGGCCCGGGTACAATGAGCAGTTCTTC	CSVEGLAGGPGYNEQFF
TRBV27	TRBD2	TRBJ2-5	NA	TGTGCCAGCAGTTCTCGACTAGCGGGAGAGTCTGGGACCCAGTACTTC	CASSSRLAGESGTQYF
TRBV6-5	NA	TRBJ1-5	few	TGTGCCAGCAGGACGGGAGATCAGCCCCAGCATTTT	CASRTGDQPQHF
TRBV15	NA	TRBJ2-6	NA	TGTGCCACCAGGCCGGGTGGGGCCGACTCTGGGGCCAACGTCCTGACTTTC	CATRPGGADSGANVLTF
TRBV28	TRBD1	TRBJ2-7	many	TGTGCCAGCAGGAAGGGGGCTAGGGCCGAGCAGTACTTC	CASRKGARAEQYF
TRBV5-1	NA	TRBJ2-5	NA	TGCGCCAGCAGCTCAGGAGGGGGGAACATCGTAGAGACCCAGTACTTC	CASSSGGGNIVETQYF
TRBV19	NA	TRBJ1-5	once	TGTGCCAGTAGTCACGATCCCGGACAGCACAATCAGCCCCAGCATTTT	CASSHDPGQHNQPQHF
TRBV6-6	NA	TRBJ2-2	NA	TGTGCCAGCAGTTACGGACAGTCGGTCGGGGAGCTGTTTTTT	CASSYGQSVGELFF
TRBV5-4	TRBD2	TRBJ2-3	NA	TGTGCCAGCAGCTTAGCGGGGGCAGATACGCAGTATTTT	CASSLAGADTQYF
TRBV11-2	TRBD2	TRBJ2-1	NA	TGTGCCAGCAGCTTAGTAGCGGGAAACTACAATGAGCAGTTCTTC	CASSLVAGNYNEQFF
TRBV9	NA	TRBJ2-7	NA	TGTGCCAGCAGCGTAGCGCCGTTCAGCTCCTACGAGCAGTACTTC	CASSVAPFSSYEQYF
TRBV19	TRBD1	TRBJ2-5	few	TGTGCCAGTACCCGAGGGGGCGACTTTCAAGAGACCCAGTACTTC	CASTRGGDFQETQYF
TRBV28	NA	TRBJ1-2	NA	TGTGCCAGCACCCTGACGGACCCCTTGTATGGCTACACCTTC	CASTLTDPLYGYTF
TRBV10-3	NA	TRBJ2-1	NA	TGTGCCATCAGTGACCAGTGGGGTAACTTGGGCGATGAGCAGTTCTTC	CAISDQWGNLGDEQFF
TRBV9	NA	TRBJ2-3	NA	TGTGCCAGCAGCGTAGTGGGCGGGTCAGGAGATACGCAGTATTTT	CASSVVGGSGDTQYF